This TCR beta chain was documented in a study of CD8 T cells in Susac syndrome. RNA was extracted with the RNeasy kit, and a quantity of about 0.5 to 1 ug was reverse transcribed using random hexamers. TCRdb called the immunoSEQ multiplex PCR reads again in MiXCR, with one record for every CDR3 protein. In the table there are 200,000 to 250,000 distinct CDR3 sequences, roughly 94% of which are singletons. The multiple sclerosis controls consisted of treatment-naive patients with relapsing-remitting disease, either stable or active. V was cut by 1 base and J by 3 bases, with 10 bases left in between. Germline V gene data show CDR1 as GTSNPN and CDR2 as SVGIG (reference sequence). The CDR3 totals 13 residues. In this sample, this clonotype turned up a few times.

Sequencing input: CD4+ T cells from PBMCs. The TCR sequence derives from a human donor with multiple sclerosis. This rearrangement joins TRBV30 to TRBJ2-7; possibly TRBD2 for D (7 bases). CDR3 region: CAWSAGGYYEQYF. In DNA form, the CDR3 reads TGTGCCTGGAGTGCGGGGGGCTACTACGAGCAGTACTTC.